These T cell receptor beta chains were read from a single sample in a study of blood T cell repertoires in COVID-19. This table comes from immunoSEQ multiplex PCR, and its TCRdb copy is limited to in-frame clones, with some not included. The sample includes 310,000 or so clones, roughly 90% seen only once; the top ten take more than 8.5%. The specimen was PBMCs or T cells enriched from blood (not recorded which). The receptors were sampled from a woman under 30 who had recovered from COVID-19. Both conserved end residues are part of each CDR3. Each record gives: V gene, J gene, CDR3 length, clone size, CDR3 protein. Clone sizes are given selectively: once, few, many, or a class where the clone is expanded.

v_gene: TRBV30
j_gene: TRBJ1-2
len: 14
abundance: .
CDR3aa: CAWVTRRDSYGYTF

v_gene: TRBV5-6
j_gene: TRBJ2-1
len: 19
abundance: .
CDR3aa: CASSLAGSTGFSSYNEQFF

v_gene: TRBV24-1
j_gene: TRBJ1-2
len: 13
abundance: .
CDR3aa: CATSGGPRYGYTF

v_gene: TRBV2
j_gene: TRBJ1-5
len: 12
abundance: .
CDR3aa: CASSVLGQPQHF

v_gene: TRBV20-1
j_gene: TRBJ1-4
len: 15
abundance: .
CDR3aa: CSASRQGFSNEKLFF

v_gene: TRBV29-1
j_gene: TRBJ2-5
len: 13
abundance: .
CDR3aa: CSVELRGGETQYF

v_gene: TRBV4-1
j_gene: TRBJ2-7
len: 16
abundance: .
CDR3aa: CASSQSLSASTYEQYF

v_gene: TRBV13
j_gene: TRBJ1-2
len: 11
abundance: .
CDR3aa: CASSSGAGYTF

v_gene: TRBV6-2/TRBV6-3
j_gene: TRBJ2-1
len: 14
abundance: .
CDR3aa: CASSQGTYYNEQFF

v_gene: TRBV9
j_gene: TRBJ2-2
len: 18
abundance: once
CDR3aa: CASSGSPVWGLRTGELFF

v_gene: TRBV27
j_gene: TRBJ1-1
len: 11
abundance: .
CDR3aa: CASSEGTEAFF

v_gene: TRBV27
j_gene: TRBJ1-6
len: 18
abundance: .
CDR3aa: CASSLEGTYWGGNSPLHF

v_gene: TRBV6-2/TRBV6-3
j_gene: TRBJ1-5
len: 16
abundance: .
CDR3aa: CASSYQPGHLHKTQHF

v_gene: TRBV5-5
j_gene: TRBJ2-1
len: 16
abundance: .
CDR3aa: CASSLGAGGTYNEQFF

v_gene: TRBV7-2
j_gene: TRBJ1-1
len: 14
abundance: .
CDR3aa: CASSLVARDTEAFF

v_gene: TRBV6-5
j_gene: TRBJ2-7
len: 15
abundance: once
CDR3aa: CASSYLPRQGYEQYF

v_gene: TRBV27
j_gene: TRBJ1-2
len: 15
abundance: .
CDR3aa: CASSFDRDPGYGYTF

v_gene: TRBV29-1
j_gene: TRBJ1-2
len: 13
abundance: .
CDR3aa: CSVDHQVEYGYTF

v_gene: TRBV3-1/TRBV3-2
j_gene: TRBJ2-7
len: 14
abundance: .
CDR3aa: CASSQGGTGEEQYF

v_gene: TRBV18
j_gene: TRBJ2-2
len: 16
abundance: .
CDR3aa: CASSPQLAANTGELFF

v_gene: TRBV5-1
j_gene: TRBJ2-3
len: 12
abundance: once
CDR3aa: CASSFSGDTQYF

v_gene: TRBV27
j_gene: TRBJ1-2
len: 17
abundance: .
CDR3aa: CASSPLVRQGPNYGYTF

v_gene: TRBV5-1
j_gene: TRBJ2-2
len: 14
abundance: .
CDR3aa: CASTQGTNTGELFF

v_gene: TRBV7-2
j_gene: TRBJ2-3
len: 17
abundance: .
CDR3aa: CASSPWSRGASTDTQYF

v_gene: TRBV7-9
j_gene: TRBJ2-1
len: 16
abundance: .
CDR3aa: CASSLRSSSSYNEQFF

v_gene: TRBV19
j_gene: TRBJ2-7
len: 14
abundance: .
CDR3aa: CASSIVGTTYEQYF

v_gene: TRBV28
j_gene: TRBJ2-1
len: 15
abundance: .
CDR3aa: CASSFSSGTTNEQFF

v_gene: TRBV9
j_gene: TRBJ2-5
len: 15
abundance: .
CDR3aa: CASSNNEGRWETQYF

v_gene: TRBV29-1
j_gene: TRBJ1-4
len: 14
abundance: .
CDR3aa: CSVGQGAANEKLFF

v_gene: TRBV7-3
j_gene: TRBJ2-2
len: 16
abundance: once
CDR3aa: CASSARGRTNTGELFF

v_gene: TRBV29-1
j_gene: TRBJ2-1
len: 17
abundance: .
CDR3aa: CSVFRTSGRLSYNEQFF

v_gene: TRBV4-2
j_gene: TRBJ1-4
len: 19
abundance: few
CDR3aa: CASSQEGKTGYATNEKLFF

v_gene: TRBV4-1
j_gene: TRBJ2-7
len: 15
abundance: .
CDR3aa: CASSLRAGATYEQYF

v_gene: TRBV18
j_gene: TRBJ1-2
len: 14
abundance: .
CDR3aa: CASSPSPENYGYTF

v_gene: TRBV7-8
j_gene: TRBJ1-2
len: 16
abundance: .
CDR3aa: CASSFLTGSPNYGYTF

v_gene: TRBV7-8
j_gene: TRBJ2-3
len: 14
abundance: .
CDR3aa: CASGVAVITDTQYF

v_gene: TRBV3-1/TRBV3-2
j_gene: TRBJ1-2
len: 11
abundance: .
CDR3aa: CASSHAGQHTF

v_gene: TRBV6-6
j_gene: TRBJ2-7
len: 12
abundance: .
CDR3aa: CAVLSGSYEQYF

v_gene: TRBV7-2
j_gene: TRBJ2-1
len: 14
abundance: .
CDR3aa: CASSTMTPYNEQFF

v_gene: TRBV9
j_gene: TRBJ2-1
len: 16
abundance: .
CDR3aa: CASSARVGTGLNEQFF

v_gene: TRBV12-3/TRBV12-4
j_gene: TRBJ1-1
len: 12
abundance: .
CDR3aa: CASSLPRGGTFF

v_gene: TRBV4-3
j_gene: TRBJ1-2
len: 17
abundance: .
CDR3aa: CASSQASDPGFGYGYTF